The T cell receptor (beta chain) described here comes from a study of blood T cell repertoires in COVID-19. Study-wide context: The United States, Italy and Spain supplied acute and convalescent COVID-19 samples. Nucleic acid was either cDNA or gDNA, and it came from T cells, B-cell-depleted T cells, or PBMCs.

Authors' analysis steps: Reference gene primer amplification gave nucleated cell count estimates. Sequencing was performed with immunoSEQ multiplex PCR; in TCRdb, only in-frame clones are kept and a portion is missing. V, J and clone size are taken as reported in that table, and D and trimming were inferred from the DNA itself. The sample holds roughly 98,000 clones, 80% to 90% seen once. This clone was seen a handful of times. This CDR3 comprises 14 residues. Germline V lookup: CDR1 SGHRS, CDR2 YFSETQ. The J segment lost 5 bases and the V segment lost 2 bases, leaving 4 bases of the junction unmatched.

The gene calls are TRBV5-1 and TRBJ2-1; 7 bases line up with TRBD2. Sequenced material: peripheral blood. The clonotype was recovered from a human donor in a cohort sampled during active COVID-19. As DNA, the CDR3 is TGCGCCAGCAGCTTAGCGGGGATCGACAATGAGCAGTTCTTC. As protein: CASSLAGIDNEQFF.